This T cell receptor (beta chain) was sequenced for a study of blood T cell repertoires in COVID-19. Study context: The United States, Italy and Spain were the sources of the acute and convalescent COVID-19 samples. PBMCs, B-cell-depleted T cells, or T cells provided the cDNA or gDNA that made up the material.

Looked up from germline, CDR1 is MNHNS and CDR2 is SASEGT. V was clipped by 1 base and J by 2 bases, with 12 bases between them. The CDR3 length is 15 residues. In the authors' methods: The assay estimated nucleated cells by amplifying reference gene primers. Assay used: immunoSEQ multiplex PCR; TCRdb lists only in-frame clones, some missing. The V and J calls and clone size were taken over from that table, and D and trimming were inferred from the DNA. The sample lists 210,000 or so clones, about 83% occurring once. This receptor was identified in a woman aged 70-85 years with active or convalescent COVID-19. The chain links TRBV6-1 to TRBJ2-7, with D hard to call. The sample consisted of peripheral blood. This CDR3 reads CASSEVRPRPYEQYF. In DNA form, the CDR3 reads TGTGCCAGCAGTGAAGTAAGACCGAGGCCCTACGAGCAGTACTTC.